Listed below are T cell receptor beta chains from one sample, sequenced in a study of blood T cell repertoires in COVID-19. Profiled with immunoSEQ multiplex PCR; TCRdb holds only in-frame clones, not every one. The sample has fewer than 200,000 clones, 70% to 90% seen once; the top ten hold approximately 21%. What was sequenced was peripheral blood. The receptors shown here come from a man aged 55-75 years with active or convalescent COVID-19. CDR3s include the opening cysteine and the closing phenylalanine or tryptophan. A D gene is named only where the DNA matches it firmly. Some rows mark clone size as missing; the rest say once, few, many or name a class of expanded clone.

CDR3nt: TGTGCCAGCAGTTCTTCTACTCTCCAGGGGAGCTCCTACAATGAGCAGTTCTTC
CDR3aa: CASSSSTLQGSSYNEQFF
j_gene: TRBJ2-1
abundance: .
v_gene: TRBV28
d_gene: .

CDR3nt: TGTGCCAGCAGCGGGACAGTGCGAGAGCAGTACTTC
CDR3aa: CASSGTVREQYF
j_gene: TRBJ2-7
abundance: .
v_gene: TRBV6-5
d_gene: TRBD1

CDR3nt: TGCGCCAGCAGCTTGGTCGGGACAGGGGGAAGTGAGCAGTTCTTC
CDR3aa: CASSLVGTGGSEQFF
j_gene: TRBJ2-1
abundance: .
v_gene: TRBV5-1
d_gene: TRBD1

CDR3nt: TGTGCCAGCAGTGAGCAGGCGCTTAGCACAGATACGCAGTATTTT
CDR3aa: CASSEQALSTDTQYF
j_gene: TRBJ2-3
abundance: .
v_gene: TRBV6-1
d_gene: .

CDR3nt: TGCGCCAGCAGTCAAATAAAGCGGGGACAGGGGGCGCTTCTTCCCGGAAACACCATATATTTT
CDR3aa: CASSQIKRGQGALLPGNTIYF
j_gene: TRBJ1-3
abundance: .
v_gene: TRBV23-1
d_gene: TRBD1

CDR3nt: TGTGCCAGCAGCTTGGTAGGTGACAGGGGGCTTGAGCAGTACTTC
CDR3aa: CASSLVGDRGLEQYF
j_gene: TRBJ2-7
abundance: .
v_gene: TRBV5-4
d_gene: TRBD1

CDR3nt: TGTGCCACCAGTGATTTGTCGGGGGGCAACACAGATACGCAGTATTTT
CDR3aa: CATSDLSGGNTDTQYF
j_gene: TRBJ2-3
abundance: .
v_gene: TRBV24-1
d_gene: .

CDR3nt: TGTGCCAGCAGCCAGGGACAGCTGAACACTGAAGCTTTCTTT
CDR3aa: CASSQGQLNTEAFF
j_gene: TRBJ1-1
abundance: .
v_gene: TRBV3-1/TRBV3-2
d_gene: TRBD1

CDR3nt: TGTGCCACCAGCAGAGATCGGGGGGCCATTGAGCAGTTCTTC
CDR3aa: CATSRDRGAIEQFF
j_gene: TRBJ2-1
abundance: once
v_gene: TRBV15
d_gene: .

CDR3nt: TGTGCCATCAGTGAGTCAGGACAGGGTCTGGTCTATGGCTACACCTTC
CDR3aa: CAISESGQGLVYGYTF
j_gene: TRBJ1-2
abundance: .
v_gene: TRBV10-3
d_gene: TRBD1

CDR3nt: TGCGCCAGCAGCTTGGGCGGGGCAGGGGGTTTCGGTTCACCCCTCCACTTT
CDR3aa: CASSLGGAGGFGSPLHF
j_gene: TRBJ1-6
abundance: few
v_gene: TRBV5-1
d_gene: TRBD1